This TCR beta chain is from a study of Graves' ophthalmopathy and Graves' hyperthyroidism. Findings of the study overall: Thyroid clonotypes that were expanded above 0.001 frequency mostly also appeared in blood.

Other autoimmune diseases, uncontrolled infections, pregnancy or lactation led to the exclusion of patients. Clinicians made diagnoses from clinical symptoms, serum thyroxine, TRAb, thyroid ultrasound and orbital computed tomography. Trimming left V 4 bases short and J 6 bases short, with 11 bases between. The CDR3 has 13 residues. Germline loops: CDR1 MGHRA, CDR2 YSYEKL. The authors amplified TCR beta CDR3 regions, and they did so from RNA transcripts for repertoire sequencing. HTBI primers primed a first-round RT-PCR, and a second-round multiplex PCR followed. TCRdb recomputed calls from the multiplex PCR reads with MiXCR, one row per CDR3 protein. The sample records about 740,000 distinct CDR3 sequences, roughly two fifths being singletons. On this clonotype: Its matching antigen is unknown.

The TCR sequence derives from an adult man with Graves' ophthalmopathy. The chain joins TRBV4-1 to TRBJ2-3; no clear D. The specimen sequenced was peripheral blood. The CDR3 protein is CASSLAITDTQYF. Written as DNA, the CDR3 is TGCGCCAGCAGCCTCGCGATCACGGATACGCAGTATTTT.